A single sample is the source of the 27 T cell receptor beta chains below, sequenced in a study of blood T cell repertoires in COVID-19. TCRdb's table, derived via immunoSEQ multiplex PCR, lists solely in-frame clones and lacks some. This sample has fewer than 250,000 clones, with 87% found just once. Sequencing was performed on PBMCs or T cells enriched from blood (not recorded which). These receptors were taken from a man aged 25 to 40 in a cohort exposed to, infected with or recovered from COVID-19 (not recorded which).

This rearrangement joins TRBV29-1 to TRBJ1-2, with 10 bases lining up with TRBD1. Germline V gene data show CDR1 as SQVTM and CDR2 as ANQGSEA. Losses at the gene ends were 8 bases for V and 7 bases for J; bases not matched to a gene: 16. This CDR3 has 15 residues. The CDR3 DNA sequence: TGCAGCTGTTTAATGACAGGGGGCGTTTTCGGTGGCTACACCTTC. It yields the protein CSCLMTGGVFGGYTF.

V is TRBV5-1 and J is TRBJ2-1; 10 bases align to TRBD2. This CDR3 is 16 amino acids long. In germline, CDR1 is SGHRS, CDR2 YFSETQ. V lost 7 bases, J lost 6 bases, and 13 bases stayed unmatched. The CDR3 loop reads CASAELAGSTGNEQFF. In DNA form, the CDR3 reads TGCGCCAGCGCGGAACTAGCGGGATCAACGGGCAATGAGCAGTTCTTC. The variable domain in full, completed from reference TRBV5-1 and TRBJ2-1, reads KAGVTQTPRYLIKTRGQQVTLSCSPISGHRSVSWYQQTPGQGLQFLFEYFSETQRNKGNFPGRFSGRQFSNSRSEMNVSTLELGDSALYLCASAELAGSTGNEQFFGPGTRLTVL.

The rearrangement joins TRBV28 to TRBJ1-2; 7 bases are a match to TRBD1. The CDR3 sequence is 14 residues long. With V trimmed by 3 bases and J by 4 bases, 5 bases remained unmatched. Germline CDR1 MDHEN, CDR2 SYDVKM. CDR3 DNA sequence: TGTGCCAGCAGTTTGACAGGGTTCGGCTATGGCTACACCTTC. As protein: CASSLTGFGYGYTF.

The rearrangement joins TRBV7-9 to TRBJ1-1; 9 bases align to TRBD1. This CDR3 contains 14 residues. V trimming: 2 bases; J trimming: 4 bases; junction bases outside the gene matches: 2. CDR1 SEHNR and CDR2 FQNEAQ come from the germline V gene (reference sequence). The CDR3 reads CASSLSQGATEAFF. DNA for the CDR3: TGTGCCAGCAGCTTATCACAGGGGGCCACTGAAGCTTTCTTT. The full variable domain, in which reference TRBV7-9 and TRBJ1-1 provide the parts outside the CDR3, is DTGVSQNPRHKITKRGQNVTFRCDPISEHNRLYWYRQTLGQGPEFLTYFQNEAQLEKSRLLSDRFSAERPKGSFSTLEIQRTEQGDSAMYLCASSLSQGATEAFFGQGTRLTVV.

The rearrangement uses TRBV18 and TRBJ2-6; 7 bases fit TRBD2. This CDR3 is built from 17 residues. CDR1 KGHSH and CDR2 LQKENI come from the germline V gene. The trim removed 1 base at V and 4 bases at J, leaving 7 bases unmatched. Here the CDR3 reads CASSPRLGGLGANVLTF. The CDR3 nucleotides read TGTGCCAGCTCACCACGTTTGGGAGGGCTCGGGGCCAACGTCCTGACTTTC.

J is TRBJ1-1 and V is TRBV14; D is unclear. This CDR3 is 16 amino acids long. V lost 3 bases and J lost 1, with 15 bases in between. Germline values: CDR1 SGHDN, CDR2 FVKESK. CDR3 loop: CASSQVTGSWNTEAFF. The CDR3 region has the DNA TGTGCCAGCAGCCAGGTCACGGGGTCGTGGAACACTGAAGCTTTCTTT.

The J gene is TRBJ2-1, the V gene TRBV7-9; TRBD2 matches at 8 bases. This CDR3 spans 15 amino acids. J was trimmed by 4 bases and V by 1 base; bases with no gene match: 3. CDR1 and CDR2 from the germline V gene are SEHNR and FQNEAQ (reference sequence). The CDR3 reads CASSLGLASYNEQFF. CDR3 nucleotide sequence: TGTGCCAGCAGCTTAGGACTAGCGTCGTACAATGAGCAGTTCTTC.

In this sample, this clone turned up once. The genes are TRBV7-9 and TRBJ2-1, with TRBD2 matching over 10 bases. CDR1 SEHNR and CDR2 FQNEAQ come from the germline V gene (reference sequence). Germline trimming cut 4 bases from V and 5 bases from J; bases unmatched to any gene: 8. The CDR3 contains 16 residues. The CDR3 loop is CASSSEREGLHNEQFF. In DNA form, the CDR3 reads TGTGCCAGCAGCTCAGAGCGGGAGGGCCTCCACAATGAGCAGTTCTTC.

The chain employs TRBV7-2 and TRBJ2-7, with 8 nucleotides matching TRBD1. The CDR3 loop spans 13 amino acids. V trimming: 5 bases; J trimming: 3 bases; junction bases outside the gene matches: 3. CDR1 and CDR2 (germline): SGHTA, FQGNSA. The CDR3 nucleotides read TGTGCCAGCAGCACCGACAGGGGCTACGAGCAGTACTTC. Encoded protein: CASSTDRGYEQYF.

The J gene is TRBJ2-1, the V gene TRBV4-1; the match to TRBD2 covers 11 bases. Germline CDR1 is MGHRA and CDR2 is YSYEKL. J was trimmed by 5 bases and V by 0 bases; bases with no gene match: 15. This CDR3 has 20 residues. The CDR3 nucleotides are TGCGCCAGCAGCCAAGATTTTGCTAGCGGGAGGACCAGGGTCCACAATGAGCAGTTCTTC. This gives the protein CASSQDFASGRTRVHNEQFF.

This chain joins TRBV14 and TRBJ2-5; D might be TRBD1 (6 bases). Trimming removed 3 bases from V and 7 bases from J, with 12 bases in between. The CDR3 has 13 amino acids. The germline V gene encodes CDR1 SGHDN and CDR2 FVKESK. Here the CDR3 reads CASSHWTVGTQYF. CDR3 DNA: TGTGCCAGCAGCCATTGGACAGTAGGGACCCAGTACTTC.

The genes are TRBV4-2 and TRBJ2-7; tentative D call: TRBD2 (5 bases). The CDR3 length is 15 residues. Trimming took off 0 bases at V and 4 bases at J, with 13 bases between the two ends. Per the germline V gene, CDR1 is LGHNA and CDR2 is YNFKEQ. The CDR3 loop is CASSQDLERAYEQYF. The CDR3, as DNA: TGTGCCAGCAGCCAAGACCTAGAGAGGGCATACGAGCAGTACTTC.

This chain uses TRBV7-3 with TRBJ2-5; tentative D call: TRBD2 (6 bases). CDR1 SGHTA and CDR2 FQGTGA come from the germline V gene. This CDR3 region has 14 residues. Trimming stripped 0 bases from V and 5 bases from J, with 10 bases between. DNA for the CDR3: TGTGCCAGCAGCTTAACGGGAGGAGGGGAGACCCAGTACTTC. Translation: CASSLTGGGETQYF.

V is TRBV28 and J is TRBJ1-1; D ambiguous. Trimming took 5 bases from V and 5 from J, leaving 15 bases between them. The germline V gene encodes CDR1 MDHEN and CDR2 SYDVKM. CDR3 size: 14 residues. The CDR3 protein is CASSQFRGSTEAFF. CDR3 sequence (DNA): TGTGCCAGCAGTCAATTCCGAGGTAGTACTGAAGCTTTCTTT.

J is TRBJ2-1 and V is TRBV18; D ambiguous. The V and J ends lost 3 bases and 0 bases respectively, with 15 bases between them. Germline values: CDR1 KGHSH, CDR2 LQKENI. The CDR3 sequence is 17 residues long. In DNA, the CDR3 is TGTGCCAGCTCACCCTTAGAGATCGAACGCTCCTACAATGAGCAGTTCTTC. This encodes CASSPLEIERSYNEQFF.

V is TRBV6-5 and J is TRBJ1-1; 7 nucleotides align to TRBD1. The V segment lost 6 bases and the J segment 2 bases; nucleotides outside the gene matches: 9. Germline V lookup: CDR1 MNHEY, CDR2 SVGAGI. The CDR3 is made up of 15 amino acids. The CDR3 DNA is TGTGCCAGCAGACTTCAGACAGGGCCAAACACTGAAGCTTTCTTT. Translated, it gives CASRLQTGPNTEAFF.

The V gene is TRBV13, the J gene TRBJ2-1; 7 bases match TRBD1. The CDR3 has 15 residues. V shed 5 bases, J shed 15 bases, and the junction held 19 bases outside the gene matches. Germline V gene data show CDR1 as PRHDT and CDR2 as FYEKMQ (reference sequence). The CDR3 sequence: CASSHRGGAGSEPFF. The CDR3, as DNA: TGTGCCAGCAGCCATCGAGGGGGCGCCGGGTCAGAACCGTTCTTC.

Details on this clone: Additional DNA sequences in this sample encode the identical CDR3. The gene calls are TRBV28 and TRBJ1-1; D possibly corresponds to TRBD1 (5 bases). CDR3 length equals 13 residues. Per germline, CDR1 MDHEN and CDR2 SYDVKM. Trimming left V 2 bases short and J 4 bases short, with 8 bases between. CDR3: CASSLGGGTEAFF. CDR3 nucleotides: TGTGCCAGCAGTTTAGGGGGGGGCACTGAAGCTTTCTTT.

The rearrangement links TRBV4-1 to TRBJ2-2, with D hard to call. CDR3 length: 13 residues. Trimming took 3 bases from V and 7 from J, leaving 9 bases between them. Germline V gives CDR1 MGHRA, CDR2 YSYEKL. The CDR3 is CASSQTGIGELFF. CDR3 DNA sequence: TGCGCCAGCAGCCAGACGGGTATCGGGGAGCTGTTTTTT.

The V call is TRBV27, the J call TRBJ2-7; a weak D match, TRBD2 (7 bases). From germline, CDR1 is MNHEY and CDR2 SMNVEV (reference sequence). Trimming left V 6 bases short and J 2 bases short, with 17 bases between. The CDR3 length is 15 residues. The DNA of the CDR3 is TGTGCCAGCAGCCCAAAGGGGGGGGCGGCCTACGAGCAGTACTTC. The encoded protein is CASSPKGGAAYEQYF.

The chain combines TRBV19 with TRBJ2-7; the D gene is possibly TRBD2 (6 bases). With 3 bases removed from V and 4 bases from J, the gap between germline ends came to 19 bases. The germline V gene encodes CDR1 LNHDA and CDR2 SQIVND (reference sequence). CDR3 size: 16 residues. The CDR3 DNA follows: TGTGCCAGTAGTATCCCGGGTAGCGGAGGGATGTACGAGCAGTACTTC. Translated, it gives CASSIPGSGGMYEQYF. Using reference TRBV19 and TRBJ2-7 for the parts outside the CDR3, the full variable domain is DGGITQSPKYLFRKEGQNVTLSCEQNLNHDAMYWYRQDPGQGLRLIYYSQIVNDFQKGDIAEGYSVSREKKESFPLTVTSAQKNPTAFYLCASSIPGSGGMYEQYFGPGTRLTVT.

In this sample, this clone turned up once. The chain employs TRBV19 and TRBJ1-3, with a tentative D call TRBD1 (6 bases). Germline V gene data show CDR1 as LNHDA and CDR2 as SQIVND (reference sequence). The CDR3 spans 16 residues. Trimming removed 5 bases from V and 0 bases from J, with 14 bases in between. CDR3 bases: TGTGCCAGTAGTTATGACAGGATCTTCTCTGGAAACACCATATATTTT. Its protein product is CASSYDRIFSGNTIYF.

DNA for the CDR3: TGTGCCAGCAGTTCTTACAGGGTCGGAGGCAATCAGCCCCAGCATTTT. Its protein product is CASSSYRVGGNQPQHF. The chain carries TRBV28 and TRBJ1-5; maybe TRBD1 (6 bases). CDR1 is MDHEN and CDR2 is SYDVKM in the germline V gene. This CDR3 contains 16 residues. Deletions cut 4 bases from V and 2 bases from J, with 15 bases between.

V is TRBV7-2 and J is TRBJ2-1, with 8 bases identical to TRBD2. This CDR3 region has 18 residues. Germline CDR1 SGHTA, CDR2 FQGNSA. The trim removed 3 bases at V and 7 bases at J, leaving 17 bases unmatched. CDR3 bases: TGTGCCAGCAGCTTCTTTGGTTTTAGGACTAGCTCGAGTAATGAGCAGTTCTTC. This translates into CASSFFGFRTSSSNEQFF.

CDR3 sequence (DNA): TGTGCCAGCAGACAAACAGGGGATGGGGCCAACGTCCTGACTTTC. Its protein product is CASRQTGDGANVLTF. This chain joins TRBV11-2 and TRBJ2-6; TRBD1 matches 7 bases. Germline V gives CDR1 SGHAT, CDR2 FQNNGV. CDR3 length: 15 amino acids. Germline trimming cut 6 bases from V and 3 bases from J; bases unmatched to any gene: 5.

J is TRBJ2-7 and V is TRBV9; 12 bases agree with TRBD2. CDR1 and CDR2 from the germline V gene are SGDLS and YYNGEE. The V segment lost 4 bases and the J segment 0 bases; nucleotides outside the gene matches: 5. The CDR3 consists of 16 residues. Here the CDR3 DNA reads TGTGCCAGCAGCTCCTCGACTAGCGGGAGCTCCTACGAGCAGTACTTC. Its translation is CASSSSTSGSSYEQYF.

The chain combines TRBV18 with TRBJ2-6; 7 bases align to TRBD1. CDR1 is KGHSH, CDR2 LQKENI, per germline. Trimming took 3 bases from V and 0 from J; bases not matched to a gene: 5. The CDR3 covers 17 residues. The CDR3 DNA follows: TGTGCCAGCTCACCGCAGGGACAGCTCTCTGGGGCCAACGTCCTGACTTTC. As protein: CASSPQGQLSGANVLTF.